The T cell receptor (beta chain) described here comes from a study of metastatic and nonmetastatic thyroid tumors. Study as a whole: From malignant and benign thyroid patients, repertoires in blood and in tumor or nodule tissue were compared. Findings and caveats of the study: Versus benign nodules, malignant thyroid tumors reportedly had significantly higher TCR beta diversity, in blood and tumor.

In the authors' methods: In papillary thyroid cancer, a distant-metastasis classifier was built using CDR3 differences across clinicopathological groups. TCRdb used MiXCR to call clones anew from the PCR reads. In this record, the V and J calls reflect TCRdb's handling and not the investigators' own analysis. The data show around 6,400 clones, about a sixth seen once. Until they underwent thyroid surgery, no patient had received any treatment. V lost 6 bases to trimming and J lost 6 bases, with 15 bases between them. The CDR3 loop spans 13 amino acids. CDR1 and CDR2 from the germline V gene are SGHVS and FQNEAQ. By share of the sample, this clone is medium-sized (0.01 to 0.1%). Its antigen is undetermined.

This sequence joins TRBV7-8 and TRBJ2-7; possibly TRBD1 for D (7 bases). Specimen: tumor tissue. The TCR sequence derives from a male donor with papillary thyroid cancer or a benign thyroid nodule (not recorded which). Some clones in this sample may be carry-over from other donors' samples. CDR3 bases: TGTGCCAGCAGACCTAGACAGGGAGGCGAGCAGTACTTC. It specifies CASRPRQGGEQYF.